One sample yielded the 9 T cell receptor beta chains listed below, sequenced in a study of early T cells in non-severe SARS-CoV-2 infection. TCRdb re-called the 5' RACE reads through MiXCR, storing one row per CDR3 protein. This sample has tens of thousands of distinct CDR3 sequences, with about 11% found just once. What was sequenced was whole blood. The receptors stem from an adult who was a healthcare worker with PCR-confirmed SARS-CoV-2 infection or an uninfected control (not recorded which).

This clonotype was observed at least ten times. V usage is TRBV29-1 and J usage is TRBJ2-1; D not certain. This CDR3 region has 12 residues. V lost 4 bases to trimming and J lost 10 bases, with 14 bases between them. CDR1 and CDR2 from the germline V gene are SQVTM and ANQGSEA. CDR3 in amino acids: CSVVAVSAEQFF. In nucleotides, the CDR3 is TGCAGCGTTGTGGCGGTCTCTGCGGAGCAGTTCTTC.

This clonotype was picked up many times. The rearrangement uses TRBV2 and TRBJ1-1; 10 nucleotides line up with TRBD1. Germline CDR1 and CDR2: SNHLY and FYNNEI. V lost 6 bases, J lost 6 bases, and 13 bases stayed unmatched. The CDR3 is 16 amino acids. The CDR3 DNA reads as TGTGCCAGCAGCCACGACAGGGGGCGTGAGGTCCCTGAAGCTTTCTTT. The encoded protein is CASSHDRGREVPEAFF.

This chain connects TRBV29-1 to TRBJ2-1; 7 bases line up with TRBD1. Germline lookup yields CDR1 SQVTM and CDR2 ANQGSEA. This CDR3 has 16 amino acids. V shed 0 bases and J 4 bases; nucleotides not matched to a gene: 9. CDR3 sequence reads: CSVEDLEGGWYNEQFF. CDR3 in DNA: TGCAGCGTTGAAGATCTCGAAGGGGGCTGGTACAATGAGCAGTTCTTC.

This chain links TRBV5-1 with TRBJ2-2; TRBD1 aligns across 7 bases. This CDR3 is built from 12 residues. Germline V gene sequence: CDR1 SGHRS, CDR2 YFSETQ. V lost 7 bases, J lost 8 bases, and 5 bases stayed unmatched. CDR3: CASGLDRGELFF. CDR3 coding DNA: TGCGCCAGCGGCCTGGACAGGGGGGAGCTGTTTTTT.

The V call is TRBV4-3, the J call TRBJ2-2, with D possibly being TRBD1 or TRBD2 (6 bases each). V lost 1 base and J 10 bases, leaving 16 bases between the germline ends. The CDR3 totals 15 residues. Germline CDR1 reads LGHNA; CDR2 reads YSLEER. CDR3 DNA sequence: TGCGCCAGCAGCCAAGTTCACCCGGGGGCAACGGAGCTGTTTTTT. Its protein product is CASSQVHPGATELFF.

This clonotype was seen only a few times. This sequence joins TRBV20-1 and TRBJ2-7; D is possibly TRBD1 (6 bases). V dropped 2 bases and J dropped 0 bases, with 11 bases sitting between them. CDR1 and CDR2 (germline): DFQATT, SNEGSKA (reference sequence). The CDR3 is 14 amino acids. CDR3 in amino acids: CSARSRGSSYEQYF. The DNA for the CDR3 is TGCAGTGCTAGATCTAGGGGGAGCTCCTACGAGCAGTACTTC.

This clonotype is medium-sized in the sample. The chain recombines TRBV29-1 with TRBJ2-7; 8 bases fit TRBD2. CDR1 and CDR2 (germline): SQVTM, ANQGSEA. V was pared by 4 bases and J by 3 bases, with 5 bases of the junction left unmatched. CDR3 length: 13 residues. CDR3 nucleotides: TGCAGCGTTGGGGTGAGCGGGAGCTACGAGCAGTACTTC. It encodes CSVGVSGSYEQYF.

This clonotype was observed a handful of times. V and J are TRBV24-1 and TRBJ2-5, with D uncertain. The CDR3 runs to 9 residues. Per germline, CDR1 KGHDR and CDR2 SFDVKD. Trimming cost V 12 bases and J 5 bases, with 6 bases left between them. CDR3 nucleotide sequence: TGTGCCCTCAGGGAGACCCAGTACTTC. Amino acid sequence: CALRETQYF.

This clonotype was picked up many times. The chain is built from TRBV7-9 and TRBJ2-1, with unresolved D. V was cut by 5 bases and J by 10 bases, with 6 bases left in between. Germline-derived CDR1 and CDR2 are SEHNR and FQNEAQ (reference sequence). This CDR3 has 10 amino acids. CDR3 loop: CASSLLEQFF. As DNA, the CDR3 is TGTGCCAGCAGCCTCTTAGAGCAGTTCTTC.